The 21 T cell receptor beta chains below were found in one sample sequenced in a study of neurological immune-mediated disorders. Described time point: longitudinal time-point 2. TCRdb called the 5' RACE reads again in MiXCR, with one record for every CDR3 protein. There are about 80,000 distinct CDR3 sequences in the sample; 5% to 6.5% occur only once, and roughly 7.9% lies in the top ten. Source material: PBMCs. The receptors were gathered from a woman aged 55-70 years with multiple sclerosis.

At least ten counts were recorded for this clonotype. The rearrangement links TRBV20-1 to TRBJ1-1; D might be TRBD1 (5 bases). Germline CDR1 is DFQATT and CDR2 is SNEGSKA (reference sequence). The V end lost 5 bases, the J end lost 4 bases, and 14 bases lay between the germline ends. This CDR3 has 13 amino acids. The CDR3 nucleotides read TGCAGTGCTTCGAAACCGGGGGGCACTGAAGCTTTCTTT. It encodes CSASKPGGTEAFF.

This clonotype was recorded many times. The DNA of the CDR3 is TGTGCCAGCTCACCAGAGGGTTACGAGCAGTACTTC. It codes for CASSPEGYEQYF. V is TRBV18 and J is TRBJ2-7, with a tentative D call TRBD2 (5 bases). The CDR3 covers 12 residues. The germline V and J ends were trimmed by 2 bases and 4 bases, with 6 bases remaining between them. The germline V gene encodes CDR1 KGHSH and CDR2 LQKENI.

This clonotype occurred many times. A junction end diverges from the germline sequence, so it may reflect a read error. The V gene is TRBV20-1, the J gene TRBJ1-6; the match to TRBD1 covers 8 bases. Germline assignment: CDR1 DFQATT and CDR2 SNEGSKA (reference sequence). The CDR3 has 17 residues. The CDR3 spells CSARDLMDREYSSPLHF. CDR3 coding DNA: TGCAGTGCTAGAGACTTAATGGACAGGGAGTATAGTTCACCCCTCCACTTT.

This clonotype was picked up many times. This chain uses TRBV9 with TRBJ2-7; D is unclear. Germline loops: CDR1 SGDLS, CDR2 YYNGEE. The CDR3 covers 14 residues. Trimming cost V 0 bases and J 0 bases, with 7 bases left between them. CDR3 residues: CASSVGSDSYEQYF. For the CDR3, the DNA is TGTGCCAGCAGCGTAGGTTCAGACTCCTACGAGCAGTACTTC.

The chain couples TRBV12-3 or TRBV12-4 to TRBJ1-1; D may be TRBD1 (5 bases). V lost 6 bases, J lost 4 bases, and 12 bases lay in between. This CDR3 comprises 13 residues. The CDR3 region is CASRPQGGTEAFF. CDR3 in DNA: TGTGCCAGCAGACCTCAGGGAGGCACTGAAGCTTTCTTT.

This clonotype was recorded many times. The rearrangement links TRBV12-3 or TRBV12-4 to TRBJ2-1; D not resolved. Trimming shortened V by 7 bases and J by 4 bases, and 14 bases separated the two germline ends. The CDR3 sequence is 14 residues long. The CDR3 coding sequence is TGTGCCAGCACCCCCGAGTGGGTATACAATGAGCAGTTCTTC. Protein sequence: CASTPEWVYNEQFF.

The genes are TRBV7-6 and TRBJ1-1; D gene uncertain. Trimming took off 6 bases at V and 1 base at J, with 9 bases between the two ends. This CDR3 is 13 amino acids long. The germline V gene has CDR1 SGHVS and CDR2 FNYEAQ. The CDR3 bases are TGTGCCAGCAGAGCTTACAGGAACACTGAAGCTTTCTTT. Translated, it gives CASRAYRNTEAFF.

This clonotype was observed at least ten times. One junction end disagrees with the germline gene, perhaps due to a read error. V gene TRBV7-7 combines with J gene TRBJ1-1, with D unclear. This CDR3 contains 13 residues. The germline CDR1 and CDR2 sequences are SSHAT and FNYEAQ (reference sequence). The CDR3 spells CASRRVSGTEAFF. In nucleotides, the CDR3 is TGTGCTAGCAGACGGGTCAGTGGGACTGAAGCTTTCTTT.

This clonotype was observed at least ten times. This chain links TRBV7-8 with TRBJ2-2, with D possibly being TRBD1 (6 bases). Trimming removed 8 bases from V and 3 bases from J, with 13 bases in between. CDR1 is SGHVS, CDR2 FQNEAQ, per germline. The CDR3 is made up of 14 amino acids. The CDR3 protein is CASSQGTDTGELFF. The CDR3 region has the DNA TGTGCCAGCTCGCAGGGGACCGACACCGGGGAGCTGTTTTTT. The full variable domain, its missing parts supplied by reference TRBV7-8 and TRBJ2-2, is GAGVSQSPRYKVAKRGQDVALRCDPISGHVSLFWYQQALGQGPEFLTYFQNEAQLDKSGLPSDRFFAERPEGSVSTLKIQRTQQEDSAVYLCASSQGTDTGELFFGEGSRLTVL.

This clonotype was observed at least ten times. J is TRBJ2-7 and V is TRBV29-1; 10 nucleotides align to TRBD1. V was clipped by 4 bases and J by 6 bases; unmatched bases: 6. The CDR3 extends over 13 amino acids. Per the germline V gene, CDR1 is SQVTM and CDR2 is ANQGSEA. CDR3 in amino acids: CSVGRDRGGEQYF. The CDR3 DNA sequence: TGCAGCGTTGGCCGGGACAGGGGCGGCGAGCAGTACTTC.

This clonotype was detected ten times or more. The CDR3 sequence is CASKGGAGANVLTF. As DNA, the CDR3 is TGTGCCTCCAAAGGAGGGGCTGGGGCCAACGTCCTGACTTTC. V gene TRBV25-1 combines with J gene TRBJ2-6; D possibly corresponds to TRBD2 (6 bases). This CDR3 has 14 residues. Trimming pared 11 bases from V and 2 bases from J, leaving 13 bases between. Germline loops: CDR1 MGHDK, CDR2 SYGVNS.

This clonotype was counted ten times or more. An end of the junction differs from the germline gene, which may be a read error. The chain has TRBV20-1 and TRBJ1-5, with D perhaps TRBD1 (5 bases). Germline assignment: CDR1 DFQATT and CDR2 SNEGSKA (reference sequence). The CDR3 is 14 residues long. Written as DNA, the CDR3 is TGCAGTGCTCGAGACGGACATAGCAATCAGCCCCAGCATTTT. It specifies CSARDGHSNQPQHF.

This clonotype was observed at least ten times. The gene calls are TRBV12-3 or TRBV12-4 and TRBJ2-1; tentative D call: TRBD1 (6 bases). V lost 5 bases, J lost 0 bases, and 11 bases lay in between. CDR3 length: 15 residues. The CDR3 sequence: CASSPRQDSYNEQFF. The CDR3 DNA sequence: TGTGCCAGCAGTCCCCGACAGGACTCCTACAATGAGCAGTTCTTC.

This clonotype was recorded at least ten times. This chain uses TRBV7-6 with TRBJ2-1, with 7 bases aligning to TRBD2. V lost 2 bases, J lost 4 bases, and 5 bases stayed unmatched. The V gene's germline CDR1 is SGHVS and CDR2 FNYEAQ. CDR3 length equals 15 residues. CDR3 residues: CASSLLAGRYNEQFF. The CDR3 nucleotides are TGTGCCAGCAGCTTATTAGCGGGCAGGTACAATGAGCAGTTCTTC.

This clonotype was detected ten times or more. The V and J genes are TRBV5-1 and TRBJ2-1; 7 bases map to TRBD1. Germline CDR1 and CDR2: SGHRS and YFSETQ. V shed 4 bases and J 5 bases; nucleotides not matched to a gene: 6. This CDR3 comprises 14 residues. The CDR3 sequence: CASSRGTANNEQFF. The DNA for the CDR3 is TGCGCCAGCAGCCGAGGGACAGCAAACAATGAGCAGTTCTTC.

Many counts were recorded for this clonotype. Written as DNA, the CDR3 is TGCAGTGCTAGAGATTTCTTAAAAGGGGGCTCCTACAATGAGCAGTTCTTC. It translates to CSARDFLKGGSYNEQFF. The chain joins TRBV20-1 to TRBJ2-1; weak D call: TRBD1 (6 bases). The V end lost 0 bases, the J end lost 0 bases, and 15 bases lay between the germline ends. Germline values: CDR1 DFQATT, CDR2 SNEGSKA (reference sequence). The CDR3 contains 17 residues.

This clonotype was found many times. This chain links TRBV3-1 with TRBJ2-6; D is uncertain. The CDR3 consists of 15 residues. CDR1 and CDR2 (germline): LGHDT, YNNKEL (reference sequence). V was shortened by 2 bases and J by 0 bases, with 5 bases between the two germline ends. CDR3 protein: CASSQRRSGANVLTF. The CDR3 nucleotides read TGTGCCAGCAGCCAAAGGCGCTCTGGGGCCAACGTCCTGACTTTC.

This clonotype has at least ten counts. CDR3 bases: TGTGCCACTTGGCGGTCATACAATGAGCAGTTCTTC. Its translation: CATWRSYNEQFF. The chain couples TRBV6-5 to TRBJ2-1, with D hard to call. The CDR3 is made up of 12 amino acids. The V end lost 10 bases, the J end lost 4 bases, and 11 bases lay between the germline ends. CDR1 and CDR2 from the germline V gene are MNHEY and SVGAGI.

In regard to this clonotype: A much larger clone differs by one base, so this may be a read error. J is TRBJ1-1 and V is TRBV29-1; D gene uncertain. V lost 1 base, J lost 7 bases, and 10 bases lay in between. Germline loops: CDR1 SQVTM, CDR2 ANQGSEA. The CDR3 runs 12 residues. The CDR3 bases are TGCAGCGTTGAAGTGGATGTCTATGAAGCTTTCTTT. It yields the protein CSVEVDVYEAFF.

This clonotype was picked up many times. The rearrangement uses TRBV5-1 and TRBJ2-5; 8 bases line up with TRBD1. Per the germline V gene, CDR1 is SGHRS and CDR2 is YFSETQ. This CDR3 is built from 16 residues. V was clipped by 3 bases and J by 2 bases; unmatched bases: 9. The CDR3 spells CASSWKPGQGQETQYF. CDR3 in DNA: TGCGCCAGCAGCTGGAAGCCTGGACAGGGACAAGAGACCCAGTACTTC.

This clonotype showed up many times. The chain uses TRBV10-3 and TRBJ1-1, with unresolved D. V was trimmed by 3 bases and J by 5 bases, leaving 10 bases between them. The CDR3 runs 13 residues. The germline V gene has CDR1 ENHRY and CDR2 SYGVKD. The CDR3, as DNA: TGTGCCATCAGTGAAACCAAGGTTACTGAAGCTTTCTTT. This sequence encodes CAISETKVTEAFF.